This T cell receptor (beta chain) was captured in a study of CD8+ T cells in alopecia areata. At the level of the study: A regimen of oral tofacitinib, 5 to 10 mg twice daily, was given to treated patients.

Study observations and caveats: In blood and scalp, many expanded lesional clones persisted during tofacitinib. Greater clonality was observed in lesional scalp samples, especially alopecia totalis/universalis, versus normal scalp.

Extracted RNA was reverse transcribed, and the resulting cDNA served as sequencing template. Clones were read by immunoSEQ multiplex PCR, and TCRdb kept only the in-frame ones, dropping some. The sample has fewer than 110,000 clones, 84% seen once. Remarks on this clone: Antigen: not known.

This CDR3 has 16 amino acids. J gave up 4 bases and V 3 bases, and 7 bases lay outside the gene matches. Germline loops: CDR1 SGHVS, CDR2 FQNEAQ. Stated treatment: oral pan-JAK inhibitor, 5-10 mg twice daily. Source: CD8+ T cells sorted from blood, taken at week 24, from a patient treated with tofacitinib. V is TRBV7-8 and J is TRBJ2-5; 11 positions agree with TRBD2. This receptor was obtained from a human donor with alopecia areata. CDR3 region: CASSFRVGLAGETQYF. CDR3 in DNA: TGTGCCAGCAGCTTCCGTGTCGGACTAGCGGGAGAGACCCAGTACTTC.